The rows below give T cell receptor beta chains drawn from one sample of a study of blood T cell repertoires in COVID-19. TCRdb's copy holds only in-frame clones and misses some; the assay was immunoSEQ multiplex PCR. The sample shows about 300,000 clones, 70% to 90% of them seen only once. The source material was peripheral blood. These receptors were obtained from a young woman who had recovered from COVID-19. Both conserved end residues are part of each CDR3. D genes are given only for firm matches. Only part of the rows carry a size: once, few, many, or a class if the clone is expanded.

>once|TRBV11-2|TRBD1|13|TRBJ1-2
CASSFQGAQGYTF
TGTGCCAGCAGCTTCCAGGGGGCGCAAGGCTACACCTTC
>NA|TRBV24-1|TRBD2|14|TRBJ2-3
CATSGFAGGDTQYF
TGTGCCACCAGTGGGTTTGCGGGGGGAGATACGCAGTATTTT
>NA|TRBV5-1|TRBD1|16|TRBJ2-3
CASSLGDRARTDTQYF
TGCGCCAGCAGCTTGGGCGACAGGGCCCGCACAGATACGCAGTATTTT
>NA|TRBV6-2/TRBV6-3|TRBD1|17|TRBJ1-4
CASSRTPGTAINEKLFF
TGTGCCAGCAGTCGCACACCCGGGACAGCGATTAATGAAAAACTGTTTTTT
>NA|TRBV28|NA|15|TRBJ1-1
CASSLPAAMNTEAFF
TGTGCCAGCAGTTTACCCGCAGCGATGAACACTGAAGCTTTCTTT
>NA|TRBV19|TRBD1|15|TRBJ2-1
CASNLGQGAFDEQFF
TGTGCCAGTAATCTCGGACAGGGGGCTTTCGATGAGCAGTTCTTC
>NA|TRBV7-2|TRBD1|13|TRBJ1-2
CASSGQPNYGYTF
TGTGCCAGCTCGGGACAGCCTAACTATGGCTACACCTTC
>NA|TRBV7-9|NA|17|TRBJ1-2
CASTPGSGSMNIYGYTF
TGTGCCAGCACCCCTGGGTCCGGGAGTATGAATATCTATGGCTACACCTTC
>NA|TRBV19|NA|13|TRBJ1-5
CASSDSRSQPQHF
TGTGCCAGTAGCGACAGTAGGAGTCAGCCCCAGCATTTT
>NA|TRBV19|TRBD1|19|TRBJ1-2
CASSSSSRDRGRAFYGYTF
TGTGCCAGTAGTTCTTCGTCCCGGGACAGGGGGCGCGCCTTCTATGGCTACACCTTC
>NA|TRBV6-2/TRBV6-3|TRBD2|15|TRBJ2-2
CASSYVGGSTGELFF
TGTGCCAGCAGTTACGTCGGGGGGAGCACCGGGGAGCTGTTTTTT
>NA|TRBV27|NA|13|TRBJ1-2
CASSFNFAGALAF
TGTGCCAGCAGTTTCAACTTCGCAGGGGCCCTCGCCTTC
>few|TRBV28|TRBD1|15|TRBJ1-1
CASSRGQNRNTEAFF
TGTGCCAGCAGTAGGGGACAGAACAGGAACACTGAAGCTTTCTTT
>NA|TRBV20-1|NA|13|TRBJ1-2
CSASIGAGYGYTF
TGCAGTGCTAGTATTGGGGCAGGATATGGCTACACCTTC
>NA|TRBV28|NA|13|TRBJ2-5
CASSLWEQETQYF
TGTGCCAGCAGTTTATGGGAGCAAGAGACCCAGTACTTC
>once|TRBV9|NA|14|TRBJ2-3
CASSAQGSRDTQYF
TGTGCCAGCAGCGCACAGGGATCGAGGGATACGCAGTATTTT
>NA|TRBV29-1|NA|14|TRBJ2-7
CSVGSQGGLDEQYF
TGCAGCGTTGGGAGTCAGGGTGGCCTGGACGAGCAGTACTTC
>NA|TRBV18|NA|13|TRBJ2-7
CASSPPTAYEQYF
TGTGCCAGCTCACCACCGACAGCCTACGAGCAGTACTTC
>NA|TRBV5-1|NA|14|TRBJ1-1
CASSPRTWNTEAFF
TGCGCCAGCAGCCCCCGGACATGGAACACTGAAGCTTTCTTT
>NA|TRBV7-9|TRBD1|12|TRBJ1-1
CASSPEDREAFF
TGTGCCAGCAGCCCCGAGGACAGGGAAGCTTTCTTT
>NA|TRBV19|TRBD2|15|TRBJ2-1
CASSMRASGEGEQFF
TGTGCCAGTAGTATGCGGGCTAGCGGGGAAGGTGAGCAGTTCTTC
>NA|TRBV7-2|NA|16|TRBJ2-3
CASRPRGRGYGDTQYF
TGTGCCAGCAGGCCTAGGGGGAGGGGGTACGGAGATACGCAGTATTTT
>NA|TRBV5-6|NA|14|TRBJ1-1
CASSWSDKGTEAFF
TGTGCCAGCAGCTGGTCGGACAAGGGCACTGAAGCTTTCTTT
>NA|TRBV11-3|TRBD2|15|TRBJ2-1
CASSLGLSGGYEQFF
TGTGCCAGCAGCTTAGGGCTTAGCGGGGGGTATGAGCAGTTCTTC
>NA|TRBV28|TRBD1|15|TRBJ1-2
CASTQDRDSNYGYTF
TGTGCCAGCACCCAGGACAGGGACTCTAACTATGGCTACACCTTC
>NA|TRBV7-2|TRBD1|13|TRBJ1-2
CASSSGQGYGYTF
TGTGCCAGCAGCTCGGGACAGGGGTATGGCTACACCTTC
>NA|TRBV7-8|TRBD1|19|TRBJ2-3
CASSQIRTGGRFRTDTQYF
TGTGCCAGCAGCCAAATTCGGACAGGGGGAAGGTTTAGGACAGATACGCAGTATTTT
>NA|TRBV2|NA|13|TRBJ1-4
CATAEFPNEKLFF
TGTGCCACCGCGGAGTTCCCAAATGAAAAACTGTTTTTT
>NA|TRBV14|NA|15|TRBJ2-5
CASSRPGRAAETQYF
TGTGCCAGCAGCCGCCCGGGAAGGGCGGCGGAGACCCAGTACTTC
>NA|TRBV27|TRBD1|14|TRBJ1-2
CASSLATGVYGYTF
TGTGCCAGCAGTTTAGCGACAGGGGTCTATGGCTACACCTTC
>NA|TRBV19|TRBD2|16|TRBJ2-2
CATLTRGGLNTGELFF
TGTGCCACCTTAACACGGGGGGGACTGAACACCGGGGAGCTGTTTTTT
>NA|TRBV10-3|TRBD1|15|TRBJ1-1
CAISENGQVNTEAFF
TGTGCCATCAGTGAGAATGGACAGGTGAACACTGAAGCTTTCTTT
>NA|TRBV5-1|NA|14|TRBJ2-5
CASSPGSTQETQYF
TGCGCCAGCAGCCCGGGGTCCACCCAAGAGACCCAGTACTTC
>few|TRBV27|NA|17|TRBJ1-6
CASSLRQISSYNSPLHF
TGTGCCAGCAGTCTCCGACAGATTAGCTCCTATAATTCACCCCTCCACTTT
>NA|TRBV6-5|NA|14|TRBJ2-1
CASRGGGSYNEQFF
TGTGCCAGCAGGGGAGGGGGGAGCTACAATGAGCAGTTCTTC
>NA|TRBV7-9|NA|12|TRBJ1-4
CASSDNREKLFF
TGTGCCAGCAGCGATAACAGAGAAAAACTGTTTTTT
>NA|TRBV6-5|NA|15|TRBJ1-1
CASSYSTGRASEAFF
TGTGCCAGCAGTTACTCGACAGGCCGCGCATCGGAAGCTTTCTTT
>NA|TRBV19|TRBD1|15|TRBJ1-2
CASSLRVDRGKGYTF
TGTGCCAGTAGTCTCCGCGTCGACAGGGGTAAAGGCTACACCTTC
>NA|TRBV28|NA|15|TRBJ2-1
CASSLWAGSYNEQFF
TGTGCCAGCAGTTTATGGGCGGGTTCCTACAATGAGCAGTTCTTC
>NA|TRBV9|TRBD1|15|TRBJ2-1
CASSVGGQGAWEQFF
TGTGCCAGCAGCGTAGGGGGACAGGGGGCGTGGGAGCAGTTCTTC
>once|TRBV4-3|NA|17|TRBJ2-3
CASSQFGGLLRSDTQYF
TGCGCCAGCAGCCAGTTTGGGGGACTTCTCCGATCAGATACGCAGTATTTT
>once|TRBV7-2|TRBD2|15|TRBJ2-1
CASSAASGGNNEQFF
TGTGCCAGCAGCGCGGCCAGCGGGGGGAACAATGAGCAGTTCTTC